This T cell receptor beta chain came from a study of T cell changes during pregnancy in multiple sclerosis (dated by TCRdb to the late 2010s). General notes on the study: The study examined how the T cell repertoire changed over the course of pregnancy in women with multiple sclerosis.

The library came from the immunoSEQ multiplex PCR assay. Drawn from immuneACCESS, this table holds only the in-frame rearrangements with V and J called that TCRdb kept. Clones are partly lost; checked studies trace under half to an unresolved V gene and leave the rest unexplained. Here the sample has under 150,000 clones; roughly 95% occur a single time. The ten largest clonotypes hold over 0.35% of the sample. From the cysteine through the phenylalanine, the CDR3 covers 14 amino acids. Only the CDR3 DNA stays, 42 bases, in frame from base 1. Via the germline V gene, CDR1 is MDHEN and CDR2 SYDVKM. V is cut by 6 bases and J by 5 bases, and the space between the germline ends is 16 bases. This clone appeared a single time. No cognate antigen has been identified for it. No qualities accompany the bases; no much larger clone lies one base away.

This TCR was sampled from a female donor with multiple sclerosis, enrolled in a pregnancy study. The sample in question was peripheral blood, obtained after pregnancy. The V and J segments used are TRBV28 and TRBJ1-1; the D gene is possibly TRBD1, with 6 bases matching. This receptor has the CDR3 CASRWGAGGTEAFF. The sequenced DNA: TGTGCCAGCAGGTGGGGGGCCGGGGGGACTGAAGCTTTCTTT. Reference TRBV28 and TRBJ1-1 proteins supply the regions before and after the CDR3; the full variable domain is: DVKVTQSSRYLVKRTGEKVFLECVQDMDHENMFWYRQDPGLGLRLIYFSYDVKMKEKGDIPEGYSVSREKKERFSLILESASTNQTSMYLCASRWGAGGTEAFFGQGTRLTVV.